A single sample is the source of the 2 T cell receptor beta chains below, sequenced in a study of T cell responses to AZD1222 COVID-19 vaccine. Only in-frame clones appear in the TCRdb table, and some are missing; sequencing was by immunoSEQ multiplex PCR. This sample has 65,000 to 85,000 clones; 84% occur once, and the top ten carry around 21%. The sequencing here drew on peripheral blood, taken on day 0 of AZD1222 vaccination. These receptors were collected from an adult in good health.

This sequence joins TRBV7-3 and TRBJ2-3; maybe TRBD2 (6 bases). This CDR3 spans 12 amino acids. The V and J ends lost 5 bases and 6 bases respectively, with 9 bases between them. CDR1 SGHTA and CDR2 FQGTGA come from the germline V gene. CDR3 sequence: CASSPGGDTQYF. For the CDR3, the DNA is TGTGCCAGCAGCCCCGGAGGGGATACGCAGTATTTT.

This clone has only a few counts. The CDR3 does not end in the conserved phenylalanine or tryptophan, so this is likely a read error. Because the CDR3's place on the DNA is in doubt, the DNA is left out and the CDR3 is given as listed by TCRdb. The rearrangement uses TRBV19 and TRBJ2-7; the table assigns TRBD2, which was not confirmed against the DNA. From its first to its last residue, the CDR3 has 10 amino acids. Germline-derived CDR1 and CDR2 are LNHDA and SQIVND (reference sequence). CDR3: CASSIGLLHI.